This T cell receptor (beta chain) comes out of a study of CD8+CD57+ T cells in acquired aplastic anemia. Across the whole study: Sorted CD4+ and CD8+ cells gave an average of approximately 3.4 ug of DNA. The study obtained 10 million to 12 million reads on average for CD4+ cells from healthy donors. General study points: Any difference that existed in CD8+ Simpson's diversity between patients and controls was not significant. It was found that nearly 30 CD8+ CDR3 sequences were shared between patients and controls.

CDR1 is MNHNS, CDR2 SASEGT, per germline. The CDR3 consists of 14 residues. V was cut by 6 bases and J by 1 base, with 11 bases left in between. Genomic DNA served as template for TCR beta VDJ and CDR3 profiling. TCRdb reprocessed the reads with MiXCR, giving one entry per CDR3 protein. The data contain hundreds of thousands of distinct CDR3 sequences, 60% to 80% of them singletons. As regards this clonotype: Its antigen is unidentified.

The sample taken for sequencing was sorted CD4+, CD8+, or CD8+CD57+ T cells (not recorded which) from PBMCs. The chain couples TRBV6-1 to TRBJ2-3; D is ambiguous. This TCR was recovered from a human donor in good health, serving as a control. The CDR3: CASRTRQRTDTQYF. In nucleotides, the CDR3 is TGTGCCAGCAGGACCCGGCAGCGCACAGATACGCAGTATTTT.